Only one count was recorded for the clone carrying this T cell receptor beta chain. Libraries were prepared by immunoSEQ multiplex PCR; TCRdb keeps only in-frame clonotypes and omits some of them. Of about 80,000 clones detected, approximately 90% appear once; the ten largest clones hold approximately 0.7%. This sample stems from a study of OX40 agonist ivuxolimab in advanced cancers. The TCR was taken from an adult with an advanced solid tumor such as melanoma, head and neck, liver or kidney cancer. Sequenced material: CD4+ or CD8+ T cells sorted from blood, taken in a trial of the OX40 agonist ivuxolimab.

The CDR3 spells CASSLLGEGLREQFF. CDR3 nucleotides: TGCGCCAGCAGCTTGCTGGGGGAGGGGTTGAGGGAGCAGTTCTTC. The chain has TRBV5-1 and TRBJ2-1; 7 bases fit TRBD2. Looked up from germline, CDR1 is SGHRS and CDR2 is YFSETQ. The CDR3 is 15 residues long. V lost 1 base to trimming and J lost 10 bases; unmatched junction nucleotides: 11.